A single sample is the source of the 21 T cell receptor beta chains below, sequenced in a study of post-analysis software for immune sequencing data. Study-level results: Patients carried a handful of TRBV segments more frequently than controls did, and TRBV5-6, TRBV5-1 and TRBV20-1 were among them.

For these TCRs, the target antigens are not known. The TCR beta cDNA libraries carried unique molecular identifiers. TCRdb re-analysed the PCR reads in MiXCR, keeping a single row per CDR3 protein. The sample includes roughly 650,000 distinct CDR3 sequences, approximately 60% seen only once; the top ten take approximately 11%. The sequenced sample consisted of blood. Source of these receptors: a girl aged 2 to 9 with multiple sclerosis.

The chain is built from TRBV12-3 or TRBV12-4 and TRBJ2-7; TRBD2 agrees at 7 bases. This CDR3 is built from 16 residues. Trimming removed 6 bases from V and 1 base from J; junction bases left unmatched: 12. The CDR3 region is CASSRTTGGFSYEQYF. The DNA for the CDR3 is TGTGCCAGCAGCCGAACAACGGGAGGCTTTTCCTACGAGCAGTACTTC.

This rearrangement joins TRBV5-1 to TRBJ2-3, with 7 bases matching TRBD2. With V trimmed by 5 bases and J by 2 bases, 5 bases remained unmatched. Germline V gene sequence: CDR1 SGHRS, CDR2 YFSETQ. The CDR3 covers 14 residues. This chain's CDR3 is CASRTGTTTDTQYF. In DNA form, the CDR3 reads TGCGCCAGCAGAACCGGGACTACCACAGATACGCAGTATTTT. The full variable domain, with the rest looked up from reference TRBV5-1 and TRBJ2-3, is KAGVTQTPRYLIKTRGQQVTLSCSPISGHRSVSWYQQTPGQGLQFLFEYFSETQRNKGNFPGRFSGRQFSNSRSEMNVSTLELGDSALYLCASRTGTTTDTQYFGPGTRLTVL.

This rearrangement joins TRBV10-3 to TRBJ1-1; 10 bases fit TRBD1. Germline trimming cut 8 bases from V and 6 bases from J; bases unmatched to any gene: 3. Germline assignment: CDR1 ENHRY and CDR2 SYGVKD. The CDR3 length is 12 residues. Written as DNA, the CDR3 is TGTGCCATCGGACAGGGGGAGCCTGAAGCTTTCTTT. The encoded protein is CAIGQGEPEAFF.

The chain recombines TRBV6-5 with TRBJ1-2, with D maybe TRBD1 (5 bases). V dropped 2 bases and J dropped 5 bases, with 18 bases sitting between them. This CDR3 is 16 amino acids long. Germline CDR1 and CDR2: MNHEY and SVGAGI. CDR3 DNA: TGTGCCAGCAGTTACGATGGGGGTCTCCCGGCTTATGGCTACACCTTC. Residues: CASSYDGGLPAYGYTF.

The rearrangement uses TRBV12-3 or TRBV12-4 and TRBJ1-5, with D possibly being TRBD1 (5 bases). The CDR3 contains 12 residues. V lost 8 bases to trimming and J lost 4 bases, with 9 bases between them. The CDR3 is CASGTENQPQHF. CDR3 coding DNA: TGTGCCAGCGGGACCGAGAATCAGCCCCAGCATTTT.

This clonotype was detected only once. This rearrangement joins TRBV4-1 to TRBJ2-7, with TRBD2 matching over 7 bases. Trimming cost V 1 base and J 1 base; bases outside gene matches: 4. CDR3 length: 15 residues. The germline V gene has CDR1 MGHRA and CDR2 YSYEKL. This CDR3 reads CASSQVEGGSYEQYF. The CDR3 DNA reads as TGCGCCAGCAGCCAAGTAGAGGGAGGGTCCTACGAGCAGTACTTC.

DNA of the CDR3: TGTGCCAGCGGCTCCAGGTTGACTGAAGCTTTCTTT. Protein: CASGSRLTEAFF. The chain has TRBV5-6 and TRBJ1-1, with D unresolved. Between the trimmed V and J ends, which lost 7 bases and 5 bases, there was a span of 12 bases. The CDR3 spans 12 residues. CDR1 and CDR2 (germline): SGHDT, YYEEEE.

This clonotype was seen a single time. This chain links TRBV12-3 or TRBV12-4 with TRBJ2-1, with 7 positions matching TRBD2. CDR3 length equals 13 residues. Germline trimming cut 8 bases from V and 3 bases from J; bases unmatched to any gene: 4. The CDR3 bases are TGTGCCAGCCAGCGGGAAGGCTACAATGAGCAGTTCTTC. It specifies CASQREGYNEQFF.

A word on this clonotype: A read error is likely, as this CDR3 ends without the conserved phenylalanine or tryptophan. The CDR3 DNA is TGCAGTGCTAGAGACCCGGGAACGGGAGGTCCCTACGAGCAGTACTGC. It yields the protein CSARDPGTGGPYEQYC. The chain employs TRBV20-1 and TRBJ2-4; 7 nucleotides match TRBD2. The J call may be in error: the DNA end matches TRBJ2-7 better. From germline, CDR1 is DFQATT and CDR2 SNEGSKA (reference sequence). This CDR3 has 16 residues.

The genes are TRBV5-1 and TRBJ2-3, with TRBD1 identical over 7 bases. This CDR3 has 16 amino acids. V was pared by 0 bases and J by 2 bases, with 6 bases of the junction left unmatched. Per germline, CDR1 SGHRS and CDR2 YFSETQ. The CDR3 region has the DNA TGCGCCAGCAGCTTGGGACCGGGACAGATCACAGATACGCAGTATTTT. It yields the protein CASSLGPGQITDTQYF.

The CDR3 region has the DNA TGTGCCATCAGGGCGGGACTTGCCTACAATGAGCAGTTCTTC. This gives the protein CAIRAGLAYNEQFF. The V call is TRBV10-3, the J call TRBJ2-1, with a weak D call TRBD2 (6 bases). V gave up 6 bases and J gave up 2 bases, with 11 bases separating them. Germline CDR1 ENHRY, CDR2 SYGVKD. The CDR3 sequence is 14 residues long.

This clonotype was counted only a few times. The chain employs TRBV29-1 and TRBJ2-1; 7 bases agree with TRBD2. Looked up from germline, CDR1 is SQVTM and CDR2 is ANQGSEA. After removal of 7 bases from V and 9 bases from J, the junction contained 6 bases not matched to a gene. There are 11 residues in the CDR3. CDR3 sequence (DNA): TGCAGCGCCTACAGCGGGGCTGAGCAGTTCTTC. This translates into CSAYSGAEQFF.

This clonotype has a handful of counts. The genes are TRBV19 and TRBJ2-4; 11 bases map to TRBD2. Germline CDR1 and CDR2: LNHDA and SQIVND (reference sequence). This CDR3 has 16 residues. The V gene end was trimmed by 5 bases and the J gene end by 0 bases; junction bases not matched to a gene: 3. The DNA for the CDR3 is TGTGCCAGTAGTCTCCTAGCGGGGGGAGCCAAAAACATTCAGTACTTC. This sequence encodes CASSLLAGGAKNIQYF.

Ten or more counts support this clonotype. The rearrangement uses TRBV29-1 and TRBJ1-2; D perhaps matches TRBD1 (6 bases). CDR1 SQVTM and CDR2 ANQGSEA come from the germline V gene. V dropped 3 bases and J dropped 7 bases, with 18 bases sitting between them. CDR3 length: 14 residues. CDR3 sequence reads: CSVEGAAVEGGYTF. For the CDR3, the DNA is TGCAGCGTTGAGGGGGCCGCCGTTGAGGGTGGCTACACCTTC.

This clonotype occurred once. V and J are TRBV12-3 or TRBV12-4 and TRBJ2-5; a possible D gene is TRBD2 (7 bases). Trimming removed 6 bases at V and 0 bases at J, with 17 bases between. The CDR3 contains 16 residues. The CDR3 nucleotides are TGTGCCAGCAGGGCGCGTGGGGGGGGCTACCAAGAGACCCAGTACTTC. Translation: CASRARGGGYQETQYF.

The chain is built from TRBV20-1 and TRBJ2-7; D uncertain. CDR3 size: 13 residues. The V end lost 4 bases, the J end lost 1 base, and 11 bases lay between the germline ends. Germline values: CDR1 DFQATT, CDR2 SNEGSKA (reference sequence). CDR3 sequence: CSATLHGSYEQYF. DNA of the CDR3: TGCAGTGCTACTCTCCACGGTTCCTACGAGCAGTACTTC.

The chain recombines TRBV29-1 with TRBJ2-1, with unresolved D. V shed 5 bases and J shed 4 bases, with 12 bases lying between them. The germline gives CDR1 SQVTM, CDR2 ANQGSEA. This CDR3 comprises 13 residues. The CDR3 reads CSVNPAPYNEQFF. The CDR3 region has the DNA TGCAGCGTTAACCCGGCCCCATACAATGAGCAGTTCTTC.

The gene calls are TRBV15 and TRBJ2-1; D is possibly TRBD2 (7 bases). The CDR3 length is 13 residues. CDR1 is LNHNV and CDR2 is YYDKDF in the germline V gene (reference sequence). V lost 6 bases to trimming and J lost 6 bases, with 12 bases between them. CDR3 in amino acids: CATRGGGSNEQFF. Here the CDR3 DNA reads TGTGCCACCAGAGGGGGGGGAAGCAATGAGCAGTTCTTC.

The V gene is TRBV20-1, the J gene TRBJ1-2; maybe TRBD1 (6 bases). Germline CDR1 is DFQATT and CDR2 is SNEGSKA (reference sequence). Trimming left V 3 bases short and J 7 bases short, with 24 bases between. The CDR3 length is 16 residues. The CDR3 nucleotides read TGCAGTGCTAGCGAGATTTTAGCGAGGGGGGAGTCTGGCTACACCTTC. Amino acid sequence: CSASEILARGESGYTF.

This chain uses TRBV6-6 with TRBJ2-3, with TRBD2 matching over 10 bases. Germline V gene sequence: CDR1 MNHNY, CDR2 SVGAGI (reference sequence). Trimming at V came to 5 bases and at J to 2 bases, leaving 4 bases not matched to a gene. The length of the CDR3 is 15 residues. CDR3 in amino acids: CASSGTSDHTDTQYF. CDR3 bases: TGTGCCAGCAGTGGGACTAGCGACCACACAGATACGCAGTATTTT.

This clonotype was seen only once. It may be a read error: a sequence one base away is much more abundant. The genes are TRBV10-3 and TRBJ2-1, with D possibly being TRBD2 (6 bases). Trimming removed 2 bases from V and 12 bases from J, with 14 bases in between. This CDR3 has 13 residues. Germline V CDR1 and CDR2: ENHRY, SYGVKD. The CDR3 DNA reads TGTGCCATCAGTGAGGTCGGGGGATATGGGCAGTTCTTC. It translates to CAISEVGGYGQFF.